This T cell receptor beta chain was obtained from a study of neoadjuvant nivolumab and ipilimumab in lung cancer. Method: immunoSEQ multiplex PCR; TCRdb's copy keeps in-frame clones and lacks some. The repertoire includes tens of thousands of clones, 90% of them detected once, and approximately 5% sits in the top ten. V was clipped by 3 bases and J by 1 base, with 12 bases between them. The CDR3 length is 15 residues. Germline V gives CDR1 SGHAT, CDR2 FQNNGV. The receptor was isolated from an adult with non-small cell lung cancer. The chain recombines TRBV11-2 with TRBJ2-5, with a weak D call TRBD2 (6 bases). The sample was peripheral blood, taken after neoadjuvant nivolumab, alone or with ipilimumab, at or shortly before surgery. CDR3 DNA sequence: TGTGCCAGCAGCTTTGGAGGGACCCGCCAAGAGACCCAGTACTTC. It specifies CASSFGGTRQETQYF.